These T cell receptor beta chains were read from a single sample in a study of T cell responses to AZD1222 COVID-19 vaccine. Using immunoSEQ multiplex PCR, the repertoire was profiled, and TCRdb retains in-frame clones only, with some absent. The sample comprises about 120,000 clones, under 95% of which are singletons, and roughly 5.7% rests with the top ten. The sequencing here drew on peripheral blood, taken on day 0 of AZD1222 vaccination. The receptors derive from an adult in good health. The CDR3 runs from the conserved cysteine through the conserved F or W. Fields, in order: clone size, D gene, J gene, V gene, CDR3 DNA, CDR3 protein. The D gene is left open where the match is weak. The size of a clone is reported for some rows only, either as once, few or many, or as a class for expanded clones.

clone_size: -
d_call: TRBD2
j_call: TRBJ2-2
v_call: TRBV30
cdr3_nt: TGTGCCTGGAGTGTACGGGGGGTTTCCAACACCGGGGAGCTGTTTTTT
cdr3_aa: CAWSVRGVSNTGELFF

clone_size: -
d_call: TRBD1
j_call: TRBJ2-7
v_call: TRBV7-3
cdr3_nt: TGTGCCAGCAGCCAGGCCGGGACAGGGGATGCCGAGCAGTACTTC
cdr3_aa: CASSQAGTGDAEQYF

clone_size: -
d_call: TRBD1
j_call: TRBJ2-3
v_call: TRBV28
cdr3_nt: TGTGCCAGCAGTTGGGGAGGACAGGGCCCAGATACGCAGTATTTT
cdr3_aa: CASSWGGQGPDTQYF

clone_size: -
d_call: TRBD1
j_call: TRBJ2-1
v_call: TRBV19
cdr3_nt: TGTGCCAGCCGGGACAGGGGGTCGACTGAGCAGTTCTTC
cdr3_aa: CASRDRGSTEQFF

clone_size: once
d_call: -
j_call: TRBJ1-1
v_call: TRBV12-3/TRBV12-4
cdr3_nt: TGTGCCAGCAGTTTGATTAGAAACACTGAAGCTTTCTTT
cdr3_aa: CASSLIRNTEAFF

clone_size: -
d_call: -
j_call: TRBJ1-4
v_call: TRBV6-1
cdr3_nt: TGTGCCAGCAGTGAATTTATGTCAGCGATTAATGAAAAACTGTTTTTT
cdr3_aa: CASSEFMSAINEKLFF

clone_size: -
d_call: TRBD1
j_call: TRBJ2-7
v_call: TRBV5-1
cdr3_nt: TGCGCCAGCAGCGTGAAGGGACAGTTGAGGGAGCAGTACTTC
cdr3_aa: CASSVKGQLREQYF

clone_size: -
d_call: -
j_call: TRBJ2-3
v_call: TRBV7-9
cdr3_nt: TGTGCCAGCAGCCCTCTTGGTGTGAGAACCACAGATACGCAGTATTTT
cdr3_aa: CASSPLGVRTTDTQYF

clone_size: -
d_call: -
j_call: TRBJ2-1
v_call: TRBV18
cdr3_nt: TGTGCCAGCTCCGGCGGGGCCTCCTACAATGAGCAGTTCTTC
cdr3_aa: CASSGGASYNEQFF

clone_size: -
d_call: -
j_call: TRBJ1-2
v_call: TRBV5-1
cdr3_nt: TGCGCCAGCAGCTCCGACGTGGTTTCTGGTGGCTACACCTTC
cdr3_aa: CASSSDVVSGGYTF

clone_size: -
d_call: TRBD1
j_call: TRBJ1-2
v_call: TRBV6-5
cdr3_nt: TGTGCCAGCAGCCTGACAGGGGGCCTCTATGGCTACACCTTC
cdr3_aa: CASSLTGGLYGYTF

clone_size: -
d_call: -
j_call: TRBJ2-2
v_call: TRBV30
cdr3_nt: TGTGCCTGGAGTGTAGCCCGGGGCGGCGGGGAGCTGTTTTTT
cdr3_aa: CAWSVARGGGELFF

clone_size: once
d_call: -
j_call: TRBJ1-5
v_call: TRBV13
cdr3_nt: TGTGCCAGCAGCCGTGGGGCGGGGCCACGAGGAGATCAGCCCCAGCATTTT
cdr3_aa: CASSRGAGPRGDQPQHF

clone_size: -
d_call: TRBD1
j_call: TRBJ1-4
v_call: TRBV19
cdr3_nt: TGTGCCAGTAGTCGCGGACAGGGGATTAATGAAAAACTGTTTTTT
cdr3_aa: CASSRGQGINEKLFF

clone_size: once
d_call: TRBD1
j_call: TRBJ2-5
v_call: TRBV9
cdr3_nt: TGTGCCAGCAGCGTAGAGGGGGCGGCGGAGACCCAGTACTTC
cdr3_aa: CASSVEGAAETQYF

clone_size: -
d_call: TRBD1
j_call: TRBJ1-2
v_call: TRBV5-1
cdr3_nt: TGCGCCAGCAGCTTGGACAGGGGGCAATATGGCTACACCTTC
cdr3_aa: CASSLDRGQYGYTF

clone_size: -
d_call: TRBD1
j_call: TRBJ1-2
v_call: TRBV28
cdr3_nt: TGTGCCAGCAGCCAGACAGGGTTCCTCTATGGCTACACCTTC
cdr3_aa: CASSQTGFLYGYTF

clone_size: -
d_call: -
j_call: TRBJ2-4
v_call: TRBV30
cdr3_nt: TGTGCCTGGACCCCCTCAGGTCCAAACATTCAGTACTTC
cdr3_aa: CAWTPSGPNIQYF

clone_size: -
d_call: -
j_call: TRBJ1-5
v_call: TRBV30
cdr3_nt: TGTGCCTGGAGTGTACCTCGTCAGCCCCAGCATTTT
cdr3_aa: CAWSVPRQPQHF

clone_size: -
d_call: -
j_call: TRBJ1-1
v_call: TRBV2
cdr3_nt: TGTGCCAGCAGCAAAGGGGAGGGCACTGAAGCTTTCTTT
cdr3_aa: CASSKGEGTEAFF

clone_size: -
d_call: TRBD1
j_call: TRBJ1-1
v_call: TRBV5-1
cdr3_nt: TGCGCCAGCAGCTCCGGACAGGGAACACCTGAAGCTTTCTTT
cdr3_aa: CASSSGQGTPEAFF

clone_size: -
d_call: TRBD2
j_call: TRBJ2-1
v_call: TRBV7-3
cdr3_nt: TGTGCCAGCAGCCCCCGGACTAGTTATATGAATGAGCAGTTCTTC
cdr3_aa: CASSPRTSYMNEQFF

clone_size: -
d_call: TRBD2
j_call: TRBJ2-1
v_call: TRBV27
cdr3_nt: TGTGCCAGCAGTCTAAGCGGGAGGGTTGAGCAGTTCTTC
cdr3_aa: CASSLSGRVEQFF

clone_size: -
d_call: -
j_call: TRBJ2-7
v_call: TRBV28
cdr3_nt: TGTGCCAGCAGTTTTGTAAACCCCCACGAGCAGTACTTC
cdr3_aa: CASSFVNPHEQYF

clone_size: -
d_call: -
j_call: TRBJ2-7
v_call: TRBV12-3/TRBV12-4
cdr3_nt: TGTGCCAGCAGTTTTGGGGGGTACGAGCAGTACTTC
cdr3_aa: CASSFGGYEQYF

clone_size: -
d_call: -
j_call: TRBJ1-5
v_call: TRBV5-1
cdr3_nt: TGCGCCAGCAGCTTGCGTGGAGGAGATCAGCCCCAGCATTTT
cdr3_aa: CASSLRGGDQPQHF

clone_size: -
d_call: -
j_call: TRBJ1-3
v_call: TRBV18
cdr3_nt: TGTGCCAGCTCACCCGCCGGGCCCAGCTCTGGAAACACCATATATTTT
cdr3_aa: CASSPAGPSSGNTIYF

clone_size: -
d_call: -
j_call: TRBJ1-2
v_call: TRBV5-1
cdr3_nt: TGCGCCAGCAGCCTGGGGACAACCAACTATGGCTACACCTTC
cdr3_aa: CASSLGTTNYGYTF

clone_size: -
d_call: -
j_call: TRBJ1-1
v_call: TRBV29-1
cdr3_nt: TGCAGCGCCGGACAGTACACTGAAGCTTTCTTT
cdr3_aa: CSAGQYTEAFF

clone_size: -
d_call: -
j_call: TRBJ1-6
v_call: TRBV7-9
cdr3_nt: TGTGCCAGCAGCTCCTCTGAGCACCTCTCCCCCCTCCACTTT
cdr3_aa: CASSSSEHLSPLHF

clone_size: once
d_call: TRBD1
j_call: TRBJ1-5
v_call: TRBV7-8
cdr3_nt: TGTGCCAGCAGCTTAGTAGGGGGACAGAAGATCGGGCAGCCCCAGCATTTT
cdr3_aa: CASSLVGGQKIGQPQHF